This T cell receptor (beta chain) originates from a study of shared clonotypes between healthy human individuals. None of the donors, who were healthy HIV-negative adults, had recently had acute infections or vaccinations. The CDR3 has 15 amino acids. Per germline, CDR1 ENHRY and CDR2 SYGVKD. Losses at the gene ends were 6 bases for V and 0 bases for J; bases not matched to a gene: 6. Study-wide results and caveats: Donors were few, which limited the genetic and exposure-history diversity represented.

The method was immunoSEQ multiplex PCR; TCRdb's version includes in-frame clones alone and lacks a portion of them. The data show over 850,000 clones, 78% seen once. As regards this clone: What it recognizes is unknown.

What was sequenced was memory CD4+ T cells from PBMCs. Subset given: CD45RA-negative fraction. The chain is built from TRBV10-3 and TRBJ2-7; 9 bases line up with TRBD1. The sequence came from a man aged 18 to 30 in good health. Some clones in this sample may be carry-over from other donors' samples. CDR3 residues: CAIRGRDRDSYEQYF. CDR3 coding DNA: TGTGCCATCAGGGGTCGGGACAGGGACTCCTACGAGCAGTACTTC.